These T cell receptor beta chains were read from a single sample in a study of T cells in localized non-small cell lung cancer. The assay was immunoSEQ multiplex PCR, and TCRdb's table has in-frame clones only and misses some. There are 3,000 or so clones in the sample; around 22% occur only once, and under 6.5% lies in the top ten. This material consisted of lung tumor tissue, taken before any cancer treatment. The origin of the receptors is a female donor older than 55 with stage I lung adenocarcinoma. Each CDR3 is given with its conserved first and last residue. Each record gives: J gene, D gene, V gene, clone size, CDR3 protein, CDR3 DNA. A D gene is named only where the DNA matches it firmly. Not all rows give a size; the values are once, few, many and, for expanded clones, a class.

TRBJ2-5 | . | TRBV29-1 | . | CSVEDPYGETQYF | TGCAGCGTTGAAGATCCCTACGGGGAGACCCAGTACTTC
TRBJ1-4 | . | TRBV6-1 | few | CASSEAGGSNEKLFF | TGTGCCAGCAGTGAAGCCGGCGGAAGTAATGAAAAACTGTTTTTT
TRBJ2-7 | . | TRBV7-5 | few | CASSSTGRDYEQYF | TGTGCCAGCAGCTCCACGGGGAGAGACTACGAGCAGTACTTC
TRBJ2-5 | TRBD1 | TRBV11-3 | few | CASSARDSQETQYF | TGTGCCAGCAGCGCCCGGGACAGTCAAGAGACCCAGTACTTC
TRBJ2-5 | . | TRBV5-1 | . | CASSLGSTGLGETQYF | TGCGCCAGCAGCTTGGGATCGACAGGCCTCGGGGAGACCCAGTACTTC
TRBJ2-7 | . | TRBV4-1 | medium-sized | CASSQDSVVTGRTLVF | TGCGCCAGCAGCCAAGACAGCGTGGTTACGGGCCGCACCCTCGTCTTC
TRBJ1-1 | . | TRBV2 | few | CASSQPPLTVRAFF | TGTGCCAGCAGCCAACCACCCCTAACCGTCCGGGCTTTCTTT
TRBJ1-2 | . | TRBV18 | once | CASSPLDSPTGYGYTF | TGTGCCAGCTCACCGCTCGACAGCCCGACGGGCTATGGCTACACCTTC
TRBJ2-1 | TRBD2 | TRBV5-1 | . | CASRPSGGYNEQFF | TGCGCCAGTAGACCTAGCGGGGGGTACAATGAGCAGTTCTTC
TRBJ1-5 | . | TRBV6-8 | few | CASSYSGASNQPQHF | TGTGCCAGCAGTTACTCCGGGGCCAGCAATCAGCCCCAGCATTTT
TRBJ1-3 | . | TRBV19 | . | CASSKRGRHSGNTIYF | TGTGCCAGTAGTAAACGGGGCCGGCACTCTGGAAACACCATATATTTT
TRBJ2-2 | . | TRBV6-8 | . | CASNEGTDTGELFF | TGTGCCAGCAACGAGGGGACTGACACCGGGGAGCTGTTTTTT
TRBJ2-1 | . | TRBV9 | . | CASSGLQYSSYNEQFF | TGTGCCAGCAGCGGGCTGCAGTATAGCTCCTACAATGAGCAGTTCTTC
TRBJ1-2 | TRBD1 | TRBV5-1 | . | CASRSTGGNYGYTF | TGCGCCAGCAGGTCGACAGGGGGCAACTATGGCTACACCTTC
TRBJ1-5 | . | TRBV18 | . | CASSRQGNQPQHF | TGTGCCAGCTCACGCCAGGGCAATCAGCCCCAGCATTTT
TRBJ2-5 | . | TRBV6-8 | . | CASSYSLGDQETQYF | TGTGCCAGCAGTTACTCGCTCGGCGACCAAGAGACCCAGTACTTC
TRBJ1-3 | TRBD1 | TRBV6-8 | few | CASSYSTGPGNTIYF | TGTGCCAGCAGTTACTCGACAGGGCCTGGAAACACCATATATTTT
TRBJ2-5 | TRBD1 | TRBV19 | . | CASISGQGGETQYF | TGTGCCAGTATATCCGGACAGGGAGGCGAGACCCAGTACTTC
TRBJ1-3 | . | TRBV11-3 | . | CASSLNPSGDTIYF | TGTGCCAGCAGCTTAAATCCCTCGGGGGACACCATATATTTT
TRBJ2-7 | TRBD2 | TRBV11-3 | few | CASSLPGGGYEQYF | TGTGCCAGCAGCCTCCCGGGGGGAGGCTACGAGCAGTACTTC
TRBJ2-1 | TRBD2 | TRBV11-3 | medium-sized | CASSASGSDSEQFF | TGTGCCAGCAGCGCTAGCGGGAGTGATAGTGAGCAGTTCTTC
TRBJ2-1 | . | TRBV19 | . | CASRWGAGYNEQFF | TGTGCCAGTAGATGGGGGGCCGGCTACAATGAGCAGTTCTTC
TRBJ1-4 | . | TRBV6-8 | few | CASSRSSTGREKLFF | TGTGCCAGCAGTCGGTCATCAACCGGCAGAGAAAAACTGTTTTTT
TRBJ1-2 | TRBD1 | TRBV19 | . | CASSGGQGAWYGYTF | TGTGCCAGTAGTGGGGGACAGGGGGCTTGGTATGGCTACACCTTC
TRBJ1-4 | . | TRBV28 | . | CASSLLGNEKLFF | TGTGCCAGCAGTTTGTTAGGAAATGAAAAACTGTTTTTT
TRBJ2-3 | . | TRBV15 | . | CATSRDTRSGGSTDTQYF | TGTGCCACCAGCAGAGATACCAGGTCTGGGGGGAGCACAGATACGCAGTATTTT
TRBJ2-3 | . | TRBV10-2 | few | CASSEDQGGADTQYF | TGCGCCAGCAGTGAAGATCAGGGTGGCGCAGATACGCAGTATTTT
TRBJ2-5 | TRBD1 | TRBV30 | . | CAWSNSRGLTQYF | TGTGCCTGGAGCAACAGCAGGGGGTTGACCCAGTACTTC
TRBJ2-2 | TRBD1 | TRBV11-3 | few | CASRPGTGGTGELFF | TGTGCCAGCAGACCAGGTACAGGGGGCACCGGGGAGCTGTTTTTT
TRBJ2-6 | . | TRBV6-8 | medium-sized | CASSYSSGANVLTF | TGTGCCAGCAGTTACAGCTCTGGGGCCAACGTCCTGACTTTC
TRBJ1-3 | . | TRBV4-1 | once | CASSQDEGVSGNTIYF | TGCGCCAGCAGCCAAGACGAGGGGGTCTCTGGAAACACCATATATTTT
TRBJ1-4 | . | TRBV28 | . | CASSGSLLATNEKLFF | TGTGCCAGCAGTGGCAGCCTACTTGCAACTAATGAAAAACTGTTTTTT
TRBJ2-1 | TRBD2 | TRBV11-3 | few | CASRGGSSYNEQFF | TGTGCCAGCAGGGGGGGGAGCTCCTACAATGAGCAGTTCTTC
TRBJ2-7 | TRBD2 | TRBV5-1 | . | CASSLGTSGRAAQYEQYF | TGCGCCAGCAGCTTGGGTACTAGCGGGAGGGCCGCACAGTACGAGCAGTACTTC
TRBJ2-3 | . | TRBV6-8 | few | CASSYWRDTQYF | TGTGCCAGCAGTTACTGGAGAGATACGCAGTATTTT
TRBJ1-2 | . | TRBV6-8 | . | CASSSGVNYGYTF | TGTGCCAGCAGTTCTGGGGTGAACTATGGCTACACCTTC
TRBJ2-3 | TRBD2 | TRBV18 | . | CASSPGLAGADTQYF | TGTGCCAGCTCACCGGGACTAGCGGGAGCAGATACGCAGTATTTT
TRBJ2-3 | TRBD1 | TRBV19 | . | CASSSGQARTDTQYF | TGTGCCAGTAGTAGCGGACAGGCCCGCACAGATACGCAGTATTTT
TRBJ2-2 | . | TRBV19 | . | CASSIIRERGELFF | TGTGCCAGTAGTATAATCCGGGAGCGGGGGGAGCTGTTTTTT
TRBJ2-3 | TRBD2 | TRBV19 | . | CASTSERGSTDTQYF | TGTGCCAGTACGAGTGAGCGGGGGAGCACAGATACGCAGTATTTT
TRBJ1-5 | . | TRBV9 | few | CASSETLTRGQPQHF | TGTGCCAGCAGCGAAACTCTCACGCGGGGTCAGCCCCAGCATTTT
TRBJ2-1 | . | TRBV11-3 | . | CASSLLVRVWGEQFF | TGTGCCAGCAGCTTGTTGGTCAGGGTTTGGGGTGAGCAGTTCTTC
TRBJ1-6 | . | TRBV7-5 | few | CASSPTGTGDAHSPLHF | TGTGCCAGCAGCCCAACCGGGACAGGGGACGCACATTCACCCCTCCACTTT
TRBJ2-7 | . | TRBV12-5 | . | CASGLSGTYEQYF | TGTGCTAGTGGTTTGTCAGGTACCTACGAGCAGTACTTC
TRBJ1-4 | TRBD1 | TRBV6-8 | medium-sized | CASTGGVNEKLFF | TGTGCCAGTACAGGGGGCGTGAATGAAAAACTGTTTTTT
TRBJ1-2 | TRBD1 | TRBV5-1 | . | CASSLVEGQLSYGYTF | TGCGCCAGCAGCTTGGTGGAGGGACAGCTCAGCTATGGCTACACCTTC
TRBJ2-3 | TRBD1 | TRBV29-1 | . | CSADRGRDTQYF | TGCAGCGCGGACAGGGGGCGAGATACGCAGTATTTT
TRBJ2-1 | . | TRBV11-3 | . | CASSQTEGGPYNEQFF | TGTGCCAGCAGCCAAACCGAGGGAGGACCCTACAATGAGCAGTTCTTC
TRBJ2-3 | . | TRBV6-8 | few | CASIDRGGSSTDTQYF | TGTGCCAGCATCGATAGGGGGGGCTCTAGCACAGATACGCAGTATTTT
TRBJ2-1 | TRBD2 | TRBV11-3 | few | CASSRTSGRPLTEQFF | TGTGCCAGCAGCCGGACTAGCGGGAGGCCCTTAACCGAGCAGTTCTTC
TRBJ1-2 | TRBD1 | TRBV6-8 | . | CASSAEDRGFYGYTF | TGTGCCAGCAGTGCGGAGGACAGGGGGTTCTATGGCTACACCTTC